This is a list of T cell receptor beta chains from one sample in a study of T cell changes during pregnancy in multiple sclerosis. The method was immunoSEQ multiplex PCR; TCRdb's version includes in-frame clones alone and lacks a portion of them. The sample consists of over 70,000 clones, 80% to 95% of them appearing once. The specimen was peripheral blood, collected in the first trimester of pregnancy. The receptors were gathered from a female donor in good health, enrolled as a control in a pregnancy study. Each CDR3 is given with its conserved first and last residue. D genes are given only for firm matches. Size is stated for part of the rows, as once, few or many counts, or as a class when the clone is expanded.

TGTGCCAGCAGCTTAGGGACAGGATCCACCGGGGAGCTGTTTTTT | CASSLGTGSTGELFF | . | TRBD1 | TRBJ2-2 | TRBV7-2
TGTGCCAGCAGCTTAGAACGTAGCTCCTACAATGAGCAGTTCTTC | CASSLERSSYNEQFF | once | . | TRBJ2-1 | TRBV11-3
TGTGCCACCAGCAGTGCCTGGACAGGGGTGCGTCAGCCCCAGCATTTT | CATSSAWTGVRQPQHF | . | TRBD1 | TRBJ1-5 | TRBV15
TGCGCCAGCAGTTCTCTAGCGGGGGGGCCTCATGAGCAGTTCTTC | CASSSLAGGPHEQFF | . | TRBD2 | TRBJ2-1 | TRBV5-1
TGCGCCAGCAGCCAAGGTATGCAGTTCCAAGAGACCCAGTACTTC | CASSQGMQFQETQYF | once | . | TRBJ2-5 | TRBV4-1
TGTGCCACTTCGGTTGGGGGGGACACTGAAGCTTTCTTT | CATSVGGDTEAFF | . | . | TRBJ1-1 | TRBV10-3
TGTGCCAGCAGTTTTTTTAGCAGGGGGGACACCGGGGAGCTGTTTTTT | CASSFFSRGDTGELFF | . | . | TRBJ2-2 | TRBV28
TGTGCCAGCAGCTTAGTCCGGGGGGAGGGGTACGAGCAGTACTTC | CASSLVRGEGYEQYF | . | TRBD2 | TRBJ2-7 | TRBV11-2
TGTGCCAGCAGTCCCCGGACAGGGCGAGATACGCAGTATTTT | CASSPRTGRDTQYF | . | TRBD1 | TRBJ2-3 | TRBV27
TGTGCCAGCAGTGACGGACAGGGGGAGACCCAGTACTTC | CASSDGQGETQYF | . | TRBD1 | TRBJ2-5 | TRBV6-1
TGTGCCAGCACAAGGGAGACGGGGTATGGCTACACCTTC | CASTRETGYGYTF | . | . | TRBJ1-2 | TRBV6-6
TGTGCCAGCAGCTCGGGGGACGGAGGGTACGAGCAGTACTTC | CASSSGDGGYEQYF | . | . | TRBJ2-7 | TRBV7-8
TGTGCCAGCAGCCAATCTAGCGGGGGGGCCAGGTCCTACGAGCAGTACTTC | CASSQSSGGARSYEQYF | . | TRBD2 | TRBJ2-7 | TRBV4-2
TGTGCCAGTGGAGGTCGGAAAGCTTTCTTT | CASGGRKAFF | . | . | TRBJ1-1 | TRBV2
TGCGCCAGCAGCTTGGGTGACTGGTTGAACACTGAAGCTTTCTTT | CASSLGDWLNTEAFF | . | . | TRBJ1-1 | TRBV5-1
TGTGCCAGCAGCTCGGGACAGGTGGGGGGTAATGAGCAGTTCTTC | CASSSGQVGGNEQFF | . | TRBD1 | TRBJ2-1 | TRBV25-1
TGCAGCGTTGCCCAGGGGTTGGATTGGACTGAAGCTTTCTTT | CSVAQGLDWTEAFF | . | . | TRBJ1-1 | TRBV29-1
TGTGCCAGCAGCGTGACAGGGGGCGTTTATTCACCCCTCCACTTT | CASSVTGGVYSPLHF | . | TRBD1 | TRBJ1-6 | TRBV9
TGTGCCAGTCGCGATGGGGGGACCGAAGAGACCCAGTACTTC | CASRDGGTEETQYF | . | . | TRBJ2-5 | TRBV19
TGCGCCAGCAGCCAGACCAGGGATGCCAAAAACATTCAGTACTTC | CASSQTRDAKNIQYF | . | . | TRBJ2-4 | TRBV4-1
TGTGCCAGTGGGACAGGGGCCACCTACGAGCAGTACTTC | CASGTGATYEQYF | . | TRBD1 | TRBJ2-7 | TRBV28
TGTGCCAGTGTAGGGACAGGGTCTCACGAGCAGTACTTC | CASVGTGSHEQYF | . | TRBD1 | TRBJ2-7 | TRBV28
TGTGCCAGCAGCTCGACTATCGGGGAGCAGTTCTTC | CASSSTIGEQFF | . | . | TRBJ2-1 | TRBV7-2
TGTGCCAGTAGGGGAATGAACACTGAAGCTTTCTTT | CASRGMNTEAFF | . | . | TRBJ1-1 | TRBV7-2
TGTGCCCACCTTTCTCTTCAGGGTGTGGGACAGGGCCTTCGGGGCTACACCTTC | CAHLSLQGVGQGLRGYTF | . | TRBD1 | TRBJ1-2 | TRBV2
TGTGCCAGCAGCCCCTTAGTGGCGCAGCGACTGAATAATTCACCCCTCCACTTT | CASSPLVAQRLNNSPLHF | . | . | TRBJ1-6 | TRBV28
TGTGCCAGCAGTCGATTAGACTTTGTGCGAGACAGCTACTCTGGGGCCAACGTCCTGACTTTC | CASSRLDFVRDSYSGANVLTF | . | . | TRBJ2-6 | TRBV27
TGTGCCAGCTCACCACCGGGACAGGGTGGCTATGGCTACACCTTC | CASSPPGQGGYGYTF | . | TRBD1 | TRBJ1-2 | TRBV18
TGTGCCAGCAGTTCTTTCGACAGGGCGGGTGGCTACACCTTC | CASSSFDRAGGYTF | . | TRBD1 | TRBJ1-2 | TRBV27
TGTGCCAGCAGTCACCTCGGGAGGGAGGATTCACCCCTCCACTTT | CASSHLGREDSPLHF | . | . | TRBJ1-6 | TRBV28
TGTGCCAGCAGCCTAGGGGACAGGGATAGCAATCAGCCCCAGCATTTT | CASSLGDRDSNQPQHF | . | TRBD1 | TRBJ1-5 | TRBV7-9
TGTGCCAGCAGCCAAGACCTTCTACCCTACAATGAGCAGTTCTTC | CASSQDLLPYNEQFF | . | . | TRBJ2-1 | TRBV4-2
TGTGCCAGCAGCCCCCCCTGGGGGGAGGGCTACAATGAGCAGTTCTTC | CASSPPWGEGYNEQFF | . | TRBD2 | TRBJ2-1 | TRBV9
TGCGCCAGCAGCCCCCGAACGGGGGGGGGAGTCGATGAGCAGTTCTTC | CASSPRTGGGVDEQFF | . | TRBD2 | TRBJ2-1 | TRBV4-3
TGTGCCAGCAGTTCGACAGATACTAACTATGGCTACACCTTC | CASSSTDTNYGYTF | . | . | TRBJ1-2 | TRBV6-5
TGTGCCAGCAGGGACAGCCTATCTGGAAACACCATATATTTT | CASRDSLSGNTIYF | . | . | TRBJ1-3 | TRBV6-5
TGTGCCAGCAGCTTAGGATCGCCTAGCGGGGGGGAGACCCAGTACTTC | CASSLGSPSGGETQYF | few | TRBD2 | TRBJ2-5 | TRBV7-2
TGTGCCTGGGATTACAGGGCCAACACTGAAGCTTTCTTT | CAWDYRANTEAFF | few | . | TRBJ1-1 | TRBV30
TGTGCCAGCAGCGTAGCTGTACTCCGCGTCGGAGATACGCAGTATTTT | CASSVAVLRVGDTQYF | . | . | TRBJ2-3 | TRBV9
TGTGCCAGCAGCTTGAGTAGGGAGAATGAGCAGTTCTTC | CASSLSRENEQFF | once | . | TRBJ2-1 | TRBV5-5
TGTGCCAGCACGACCCGCGGGAGGTCCTCTGGGGCCAACGTCCTGACTTTC | CASTTRGRSSGANVLTF | . | TRBD2 | TRBJ2-6 | TRBV28
TGTGCCAGCAGTCCAGACAGGGAGACTGAAGCTTTCTTT | CASSPDRETEAFF | . | TRBD1 | TRBJ1-1 | TRBV6-5
TGCGCCAGCAGATCTAGCGGGGGTGACACCGGGGAGCTGTTTTTT | CASRSSGGDTGELFF | . | TRBD2 | TRBJ2-2 | TRBV5-1
TGTGCCAGCCATGATGGGGCAGGGAACACTGAAGCTTTCTTT | CASHDGAGNTEAFF | . | . | TRBJ1-1 | TRBV6-5
TGCGCCAGCAGCTTGGTTACGGGGGGGGTTTACACCTTC | CASSLVTGGVYTF | . | . | TRBJ1-2 | TRBV5-1
TGCGCCAGCAGCCTCCAGACAGCCAATGAGCAGTTCTTC | CASSLQTANEQFF | . | . | TRBJ2-1 | TRBV4-3
TGTGCCAGCAGCACGAGACAGGTGTACGAGCAGTACTTC | CASSTRQVYEQYF | once | . | TRBJ2-7 | TRBV5-6
TGCAGCGTTGGGGAGGGAGGCTACGAGCAGTACTTC | CSVGEGGYEQYF | . | TRBD2 | TRBJ2-7 | TRBV29-1
TGTGCCAGCAGTTCTATTATCCGACAGGGGCGGAATGAGCAGTTCTTC | CASSSIIRQGRNEQFF | . | TRBD1 | TRBJ2-1 | TRBV27
TGTGCCAGCAGTTCAGGGGAAGGATCACCCCTCCACTTT | CASSSGEGSPLHF | few | . | TRBJ1-6 | TRBV6-5
TGTGCCAGCAGCATCGGGACTAGCGGGAAGAAAAACACCGGGGAGCTGTTTTTT | CASSIGTSGKKNTGELFF | . | TRBD2 | TRBJ2-2 | TRBV11-2
TGTGCCAGCAGCGTGGGGCCCGGGACTAGCGGGCCTATTCGGGGCGAGCAGTACTTC | CASSVGPGTSGPIRGEQYF | . | TRBD2 | TRBJ2-7 | TRBV9
TGTGCCAGCAGCGTAGGGGACAGGGGTTACGAGCAGTACTTC | CASSVGDRGYEQYF | . | TRBD1 | TRBJ2-7 | TRBV9
TGTGCCAGCAGTAACTCGGGACTAGTTACCATAGGGGCTAGCTCCTACAATGAGCAGTTCTTC | CASSNSGLVTIGASSYNEQFF | . | TRBD2 | TRBJ2-1 | TRBV27
TGTGCCAGCAGCCTCTCGGGGGGGGCCAGAGATACGCAGTATTTT | CASSLSGGARDTQYF | . | TRBD2 | TRBJ2-3 | TRBV2
TGTGCCAGCAGATTACAGGGAACTAACTATGGCTACACCTTC | CASRLQGTNYGYTF | . | . | TRBJ1-2 | TRBV28
TGTGCCAGCAGCGGACGGGGGGTGGCGTATGAAAAACTGTTTTTT | CASSGRGVAYEKLFF | . | . | TRBJ1-4 | TRBV7-9
TGCGCCAGCAGCCAAGTTGGGACAGCGTCCTACGAGCAGTACTTC | CASSQVGTASYEQYF | . | TRBD1 | TRBJ2-7 | TRBV4-1